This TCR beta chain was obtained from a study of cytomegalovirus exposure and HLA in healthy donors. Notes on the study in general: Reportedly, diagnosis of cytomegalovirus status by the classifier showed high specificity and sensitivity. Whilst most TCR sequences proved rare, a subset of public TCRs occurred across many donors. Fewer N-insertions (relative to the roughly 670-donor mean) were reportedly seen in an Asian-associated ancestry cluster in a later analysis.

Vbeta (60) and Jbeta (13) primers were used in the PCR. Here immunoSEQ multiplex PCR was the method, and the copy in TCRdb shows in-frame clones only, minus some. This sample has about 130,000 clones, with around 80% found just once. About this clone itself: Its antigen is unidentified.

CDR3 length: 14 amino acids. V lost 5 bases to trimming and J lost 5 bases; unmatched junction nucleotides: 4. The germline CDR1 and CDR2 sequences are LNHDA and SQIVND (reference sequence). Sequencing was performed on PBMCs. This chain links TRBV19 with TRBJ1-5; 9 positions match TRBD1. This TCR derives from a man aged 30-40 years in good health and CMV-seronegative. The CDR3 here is CASSATGGHQPQHF. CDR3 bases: TGTGCCAGTAGTGCCACAGGGGGCCATCAGCCCCAGCATTTT.